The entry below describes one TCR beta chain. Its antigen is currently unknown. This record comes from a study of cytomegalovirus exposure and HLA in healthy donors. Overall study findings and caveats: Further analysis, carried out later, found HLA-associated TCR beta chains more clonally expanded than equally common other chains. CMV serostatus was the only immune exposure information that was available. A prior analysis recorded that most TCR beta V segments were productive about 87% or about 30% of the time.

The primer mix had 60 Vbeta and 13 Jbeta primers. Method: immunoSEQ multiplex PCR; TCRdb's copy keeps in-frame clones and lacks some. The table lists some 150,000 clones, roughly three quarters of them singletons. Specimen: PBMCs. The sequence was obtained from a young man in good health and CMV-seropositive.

CDR3 in amino acids: CASSVGLTTEQFF. For the CDR3, the DNA is TGTGCCAGCAGCGTAGGACTCACGACTGAGCAGTTCTTC. J is TRBJ2-1 and V is TRBV9; D gene ambiguous. The CDR3 extends over 13 amino acids. The V end was cut by 0 bases, the J end by 9 bases, with 10 bases between. In germline, CDR1 is SGDLS, CDR2 YYNGEE.